These 28 T cell receptor beta chains originate from one sample sequenced in a study of shared clonotypes between healthy human individuals. Some clones are missing from TCRdb's copy, which holds only in-frame ones; the method was immunoSEQ multiplex PCR. The sample includes 450,000 to 500,000 clones, 79% of them seen just once. What was sequenced was PBMCs. These receptors originate from a woman in her 40s in good health. Some clones in this sample may be carry-over from other donors' samples.

Details on this clone: Distinct nucleotide sequences in the sample also encode this CDR3. V usage is TRBV7-2 and J usage is TRBJ2-7; D may be TRBD2 (5 bases). Deletions cut 9 bases from V and 0 bases from J, with 21 bases between. The V gene's germline CDR1 is SGHTA and CDR2 FQGNSA. The CDR3 length is 16 residues. The CDR3 sequence: CASSPIPDLGSYEQYF. CDR3 in DNA: TGTGCCAGTAGCCCAATTCCGGACTTAGGCTCCTACGAGCAGTACTTC.

The chain combines TRBV27 with TRBJ2-3; 11 bases are shared with TRBD2. The CDR3 spans 15 residues. The germline gives CDR1 MNHEY, CDR2 SMNVEV (reference sequence). Trimming at V came to 6 bases and at J to 2 bases, leaving 4 bases not matched to a gene. The CDR3 protein is CASSQTSGVTDTQYF. CDR3 DNA sequence: TGTGCCAGCAGCCAGACTAGCGGGGTCACAGATACGCAGTATTTT.

The chain joins TRBV7-9 to TRBJ1-5; perhaps TRBD1 as D (6 bases). V was trimmed by 5 bases and J by 3 bases, leaving 11 bases between them. This CDR3 is built from 14 residues. Per the germline V gene, CDR1 is SEHNR and CDR2 is FQNEAQ (reference sequence). This CDR3 reads CASSPTGHNQPQHF. The CDR3 nucleotides are TGTGCCAGCAGCCCGACAGGTCACAATCAGCCCCAGCATTTT.

V and J are TRBV19 and TRBJ2-7; 13 nucleotides align to TRBD2. CDR1 and CDR2 (germline): LNHDA, SQIVND (reference sequence). CDR3 size: 16 residues. Losses at the gene ends were 6 bases for V and 1 base for J; bases not matched to a gene: 6. CDR3 sequence: CASSPGGLAGSYEQYF. In nucleotides, the CDR3 is TGTGCCAGTAGCCCTGGGGGACTAGCGGGGTCCTACGAGCAGTACTTC.

This chain links TRBV5-6 with TRBJ2-3; a weak D match, TRBD2 (5 bases). CDR3 length: 15 residues. V shed 0 bases and J shed 1 base, with 9 bases lying between them. In germline, CDR1 is SGHDT, CDR2 YYEEEE. CDR3: CASSLGGYGTDTQYF. The CDR3 nucleotides are TGTGCCAGCAGCTTGGGAGGGTACGGCACAGATACGCAGTATTTT.

This clone has a handful of counts. The chain recombines TRBV6-1 with TRBJ2-2, with 7 bases aligning to TRBD2. V trimming: 1 base; J trimming: 3 bases; junction bases outside the gene matches: 5. CDR1 and CDR2 from the germline V gene are MNHNS and SASEGT. This CDR3 region has 16 residues. CDR3 nucleotides: TGTGCCAGCAGTGAAGGTGCGGGAGCGTACACCGGGGAGCTGTTTTTT. Its protein is CASSEGAGAYTGELFF.

This chain links TRBV11-3 with TRBJ2-1; 9 bases line up with TRBD1. This CDR3 has 17 amino acids. V lost 5 bases, J lost 4 bases, and 12 bases stayed unmatched. Germline CDR1 and CDR2: SGHNT and YENEEA. CDR3 protein: CASSQHTGGRGYNEQFF. CDR3 coding DNA: TGTGCCAGCAGCCAACATACAGGGGGCAGGGGTTACAATGAGCAGTTCTTC.

The chain has TRBV10-3 and TRBJ1-2; unclear D gene. Germline V lookup: CDR1 ENHRY, CDR2 SYGVKD. Trimming left V 0 bases short and J 8 bases short, with 10 bases between. The CDR3 covers 13 residues. The CDR3 DNA follows: TGTGCCATCAGTGAGTCGACCCCTGGGGGCTACACCTTC. Translated, it gives CAISESTPGGYTF.

This clone is a singleton in its sample. The rearrangement uses TRBV28 and TRBJ1-5, with D maybe TRBD1 (6 bases). The CDR3 spans 14 residues. Germline lookup yields CDR1 MDHEN and CDR2 SYDVKM. V gave up 5 bases and J gave up 6 bases, with 14 bases separating them. The CDR3 region is CASSEGSGAQPQHF. CDR3 DNA sequence: TGTGCCAGCAGTGAGGGGTCGGGGGCTCAGCCCCAGCATTTT.

V gene TRBV30 combines with J gene TRBJ2-7; 9 bases line up with TRBD2. Trimming at V came to 4 bases and at J to 2 bases, leaving 6 bases not matched to a gene. Germline assignment: CDR1 GTSNPN and CDR2 SVGIG (reference sequence). This CDR3 comprises 14 residues. The CDR3 spells CAWNLAGPTYEQYF. Written as DNA, the CDR3 is TGTGCCTGGAACCTAGCGGGACCCACCTACGAGCAGTACTTC.

The chain has TRBV13 and TRBJ2-7; D call uncertain. V lost 6 bases, J lost 2 bases, and 8 bases lay in between. The CDR3 sequence is 12 residues long. Germline CDR1 reads PRHDT; CDR2 reads FYEKMQ (reference sequence). CDR3 nucleotides: TGTGCCAGCAGTCATCGAGCCTACGAGCAGTACTTC. It specifies CASSHRAYEQYF.

This clone has more than one count but fewer than ten. CDR3 amino acids: CASSLDQGGQPQHF. In nucleotides, the CDR3 is TGTGCCAGCAGCTTGGACCAGGGCGGACAGCCCCAGCATTTT. J is TRBJ1-5 and V is TRBV5-5; weak D call: TRBD1 (5 bases). Trimming took 0 bases from V and 7 from J, leaving 11 bases between them. The CDR3 is 14 amino acids. CDR1 is SGHKS, CDR2 YYEKEE, per germline (reference sequence).

The rearrangement links TRBV6-5 to TRBJ2-5, with D hard to call. The DNA end lines up better with TRBJ2-7; the J call may be wrong. CDR3 size: 11 residues. The germline gives CDR1 MNHEY, CDR2 SVGAGI. In DNA form, the CDR3 reads TGTGCCAGCGGACCACGCTACGAGCAGTACTTC. Translating it yields CASGPRYEQYF.

The chain links TRBV14 to TRBJ2-3; D not certain. The CDR3 loop spans 12 amino acids. In germline, CDR1 is SGHDN, CDR2 FVKESK. The V end was cut by 4 bases, the J end by 7 bases, with 9 bases between. This CDR3 reads CASSLGKNTQYF. For the CDR3, the DNA is TGTGCCAGCAGCCTTGGGAAAAATACGCAGTATTTT.

V and J are TRBV4-2 and TRBJ2-2; 8 bases fit TRBD2. CDR1 and CDR2 (germline): LGHNA, YNFKEQ. The CDR3 runs to 16 residues. V shed 8 bases and J 0 bases; nucleotides not matched to a gene: 8. As DNA, the CDR3 is TGTGCCAGCCAAGCGGGAGACAGCGCGAACACCGGGGAGCTGTTTTTT. Translated, it gives CASQAGDSANTGELFF.

This clone was recorded only once. V gene TRBV6-1 combines with J gene TRBJ1-4; D is uncertain. The germline V and J ends were trimmed by 6 bases and 0 bases, with 11 bases remaining between them. The CDR3 spans 15 residues. Germline V lookup: CDR1 MNHNS, CDR2 SASEGT. CDR3 in amino acids: CASRGSPATNEKLFF. The CDR3 DNA reads as TGTGCCAGCAGGGGGTCACCGGCAACTAATGAAAAACTGTTTTTT.

This sequence joins TRBV18 and TRBJ2-3; D may match TRBD1 or TRBD2 (6 bases each). This CDR3 has 15 amino acids. Trimming removed 6 bases at V and 0 bases at J, with 13 bases between. From germline, CDR1 is KGHSH and CDR2 LQKENI. The chain's CDR3 is CASSTVGGSTDTQYF. As DNA, the CDR3 is TGTGCCAGCTCGACGGTGGGGGGCAGCACAGATACGCAGTATTTT.

This clone was counted at least ten times. Other DNA sequences in this specimen translate into the identical CDR3. The gene calls are TRBV29-1 and TRBJ2-7; unclear D gene. Trimming left V 4 bases short and J 0 bases short, with 7 bases between. The CDR3 consists of 12 residues. The germline CDR1 and CDR2 sequences are SQVTM and ANQGSEA. CDR3 coding DNA: TGCAGCGTTGTAGGCAGCTCCTACGAGCAGTACTTC. It encodes CSVVGSSYEQYF.

The V call is TRBV2, the J call TRBJ1-6; D is unclear. This CDR3 region has 16 residues. Deletions cut 3 bases from V and 5 bases from J, with 14 bases between. Germline lookup yields CDR1 SNHLY and CDR2 FYNNEI. The CDR3 region is CASSEEAGADNSPLHF. CDR3 coding DNA: TGTGCCAGCAGTGAGGAGGCAGGAGCCGATAATTCACCCCTCCACTTT. The whole variable domain, remainder taken from reference TRBV2 and TRBJ1-6, is EPEVTQTPSHQVTQMGQEVILRCVPISNHLYFYWYRQILGQKVEFLVSFYNNEISEKSEIFDDQFSVERPDGSNFTLKIRSTKLEDSAMYFCASSEEAGADNSPLHFGNGTRLTVT.

The chain recombines TRBV28 with TRBJ2-2; maybe TRBD1 (6 bases). This CDR3 is built from 15 residues. The V end was cut by 10 bases, the J end by 4 bases, with 19 bases between. Germline values: CDR1 MDHEN, CDR2 SYDVKM. This CDR3 is CATLWAGAGTGELFF. The CDR3, as DNA: TGTGCCACCCTCTGGGCAGGGGCCGGCACCGGGGAGCTGTTTTTT.

The chain combines TRBV12-5 with TRBJ1-1, with a tentative D call TRBD1 (5 bases). In germline, CDR1 is LGHNT, CDR2 FRNRAP. V was shortened by 5 bases and J by 5 bases, with 15 bases between the two germline ends. This CDR3 has 14 amino acids. CDR3 nucleotides: TGTGCTAGTGGTACCGGGGCCGGGGAGACTGAAGCTTTCTTT. Translation gives CASGTGAGETEAFF.

The table lists this clone with a count of one. The V gene is TRBV6-5, the J gene TRBJ2-5; D gene ambiguous. The J call is doubtful: the DNA matches TRBJ2-7 better. The length of the CDR3 is 11 residues. Looked up from germline, CDR1 is MNHEY and CDR2 is SVGAGI. The CDR3, as DNA: TGTGCCAGCAGTGACGTCTACGAGCAGTACTTC. Protein: CASSDVYEQYF.

This chain joins TRBV6-5 and TRBJ1-4; a weak D match, TRBD1 (6 bases). The CDR3 has 15 residues. Between the trimmed V and J ends, which lost 7 bases and 7 bases, there was a span of 19 bases. Germline V CDR1 and CDR2: MNHEY, SVGAGI. CDR3 loop: CASNLNGQGSEKLFF. CDR3 bases: TGTGCCAGCAACCTCAACGGGCAGGGGAGTGAAAAACTGTTTTTT.

CDR3 sequence: CASTGGTYRFSYEQYF. Here the CDR3 DNA reads TGTGCCAGCACGGGAGGGACCTATAGATTCTCCTACGAGCAGTACTTC. The V and J genes are TRBV6-6 and TRBJ2-7; TRBD2 matches at 8 bases. The V gene's germline CDR1 is MNHNY and CDR2 SVGAGI (reference sequence). The CDR3 runs 16 residues. V shed 7 bases, J shed 0 bases, and the junction held 11 bases outside the gene matches.

To note about this clone: Other nucleotide sequences in the sample specify the same CDR3. This CDR3 is CASSQDRAQETQYF. In nucleotides, the CDR3 is TGTGCCAGCAGCCAAGACAGGGCACAAGAGACCCAGTACTTC. The chain has TRBV14 and TRBJ2-5; tentative D call: TRBD1 (5 bases). Looked up from germline, CDR1 is SGHDN and CDR2 is FVKESK. This CDR3 spans 14 amino acids. Trimming removed 0 bases from V and 2 bases from J, with 7 bases in between.

The chain couples TRBV11-2 to TRBJ2-5; no firm D call. CDR3 length: 12 amino acids. V lost 2 bases to trimming and J lost 4 bases, with 5 bases between them. Germline V gives CDR1 SGHAT, CDR2 FQNNGV. As DNA, the CDR3 is TGTGCCAGCAGCTTATTCAGAGAGACCCAGTACTTC. This sequence encodes CASSLFRETQYF. Looking up the rest from reference TRBV11-2 and TRBJ2-5 gives the full variable domain: EAGVAQSPRYKIIEKRQSVAFWCNPISGHATLYWYQQILGQGPKLLIQFQNNGVVDDSQLPKDRFSAERLKGVDSTLKIQPAKLEDSAVYLCASSLFRETQYFGPGTRLLVL.

A word on this clone: This may arise from a read error, as a much more abundant clone is one base away. The V gene is TRBV6-5, the J gene TRBJ1-1; D not resolved. The CDR3 runs 13 residues. Germline CDR1 is MNHEY and CDR2 is SVGAGI. CDR3 protein: CAGSPGRFTEAFF. CDR3 in DNA: TGTGCCGGCAGCCCCGGTCGGTTCACTGAAGCTTTCTTT.

The DNA of the CDR3 is TGTGCCAGCAGCTCCGACAGCTTCGAGCAGTACTTC. Translating it yields CASSSDSFEQYF. The rearrangement links TRBV5-5 to TRBJ2-7; the D gene is possibly TRBD1 (5 bases). V lost 3 bases to trimming and J lost 6 bases, with 10 bases between them. There are 12 residues in the CDR3. Germline CDR1 reads SGHKS; CDR2 reads YYEKEE (reference sequence).